The T cell receptor beta chain described here comes from a study of radiotherapy plus CTLA-4 blockade in lung cancer. Background on the study: Objective responses arose in 15% to 20% of patients, and around 30% experienced disease control.

The CDR3 consists of 16 residues. In germline, CDR1 is SGHRS, CDR2 YFSETQ. The V gene lost 6 bases and the J gene lost 3 bases, with 18 bases spanning the gap. TCRdb keeps only in-frame clones here, not all; method: immunoSEQ multiplex PCR. The sample contains roughly 51,000 clones, around 88% of which appear only once. Study-level findings and limits: Clones of tumor-derived TCRs expanded in blood after radiotherapy plus ipilimumab.

As to this clone: Antigen specificity is unknown.

The specimen comprised peripheral blood, sampled from a patient treated with radiotherapy plus ipilimumab. This chain joins TRBV5-1 and TRBJ2-2; D perhaps matches TRBD2 (6 bases). The TCR was taken from a human donor with non-small cell lung cancer that progressed on radiotherapy plus ipilimumab. Some clones in this sample may be carry-over from other donors' samples. In DNA, the CDR3 is TGCGCCAGCATTGACGGGAGATTTGAGGACACCGGGGAGCTGTTTTTT. As protein: CASIDGRFEDTGELFF.